This T cell receptor beta chain was recorded in a study of regulatory T cells in long-lasting Graves disease. Study overall: Recently diagnosed Graves' patients had received antithyroid drugs for under 3 months. Study-level results: Peripheral blood was the sole material, not thyroid tissue. Gene preferences differed: TRBV28, TRBJ1-2, TRBJ2-5 in persistent cases.

Construction of the TCR beta libraries employed iRepertoire HTBI primers in conjunction with Arm-PCR of CDR3 regions. One entry per CDR3 protein, called by TCRdb with MiXCR from the multiplex PCR reads. In the table there are around 250,000 distinct CDR3 sequences, about 19% of which are singletons. This CDR3 comprises 17 residues. V was pared by 3 bases and J by 6 bases, with 23 bases between. The germline V gene encodes CDR1 KGHSH and CDR2 LQKENI. Documented time point: newly diagnosed GD, antithyroid drugs for less than 3 months. Construction of the TCR library relied on RNA isolated from PBMCs. The guidelines of the American Thyroid Association were the basis for diagnosing Graves' disease. About this clonotype: Its antigen is not known.

The sequence was obtained from a female donor with Graves disease. This material consisted of peripheral blood mononuclear cells (PBMCs), taken at new diagnosis, from a patient treated with antithyroid drugs. The chain uses TRBV18 and TRBJ1-1, with D perhaps TRBD1 (5 bases). The CDR3 loop is CASSPSRQTAKTSEAFF. The CDR3 nucleotides are TGTGCCAGCTCACCTAGCCGACAGACAGCTAAAACCTCTGAAGCTTTCTTT.